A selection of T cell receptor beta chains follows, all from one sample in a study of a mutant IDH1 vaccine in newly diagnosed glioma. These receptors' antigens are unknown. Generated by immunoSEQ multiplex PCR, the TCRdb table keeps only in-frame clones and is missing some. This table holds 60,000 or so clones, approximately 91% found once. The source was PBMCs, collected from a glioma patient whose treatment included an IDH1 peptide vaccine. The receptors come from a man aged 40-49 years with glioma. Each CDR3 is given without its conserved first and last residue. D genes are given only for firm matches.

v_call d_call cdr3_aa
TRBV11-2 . ASRASETQY
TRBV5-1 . ASSFDLDTSRSPLH
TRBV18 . ASSPEVVQPQH
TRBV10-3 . AITGPSNYGYT
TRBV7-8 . ASTTAGGYT
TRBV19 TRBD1 ASRVAQGAFTEAF
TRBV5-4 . ASRGYNEQF
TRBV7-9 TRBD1 ASSVSRGLGPSGANVLT
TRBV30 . AWDPAQNSPLH
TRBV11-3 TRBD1 ASSPGTGGLNEQF
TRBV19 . ASSIGDSYRVVDTEAF